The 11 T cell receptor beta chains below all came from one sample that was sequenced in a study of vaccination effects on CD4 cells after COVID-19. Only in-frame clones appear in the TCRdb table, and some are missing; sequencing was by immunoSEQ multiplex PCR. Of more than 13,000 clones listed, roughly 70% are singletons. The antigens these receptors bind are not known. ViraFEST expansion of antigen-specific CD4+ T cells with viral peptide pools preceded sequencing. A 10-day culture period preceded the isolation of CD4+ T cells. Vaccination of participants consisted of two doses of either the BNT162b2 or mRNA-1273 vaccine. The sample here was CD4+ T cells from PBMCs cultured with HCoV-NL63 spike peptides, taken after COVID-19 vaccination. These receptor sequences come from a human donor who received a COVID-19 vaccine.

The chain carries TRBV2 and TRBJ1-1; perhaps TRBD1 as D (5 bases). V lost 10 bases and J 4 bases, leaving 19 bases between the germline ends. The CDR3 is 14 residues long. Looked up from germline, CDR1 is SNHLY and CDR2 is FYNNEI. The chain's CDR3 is CATRLVGEGTEAFF. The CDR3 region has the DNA TGTGCCACACGCCTGGTGGGGGAGGGCACTGAAGCTTTCTTT. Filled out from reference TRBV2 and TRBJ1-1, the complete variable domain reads EPEVTQTPSHQVTQMGQEVILRCVPISNHLYFYWYRQILGQKVEFLVSFYNNEISEKSEIFDDQFSVERPDGSNFTLKIRSTKLEDSAMYFCATRLVGEGTEAFFGQGTRLTVV.

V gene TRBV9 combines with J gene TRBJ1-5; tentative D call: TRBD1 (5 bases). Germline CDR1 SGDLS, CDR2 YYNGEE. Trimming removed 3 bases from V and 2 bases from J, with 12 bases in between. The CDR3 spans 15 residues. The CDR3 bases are TGTGCCAGCAGCGCGGCCGACAGCCGCAATCAGCCCCAGCATTTT. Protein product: CASSAADSRNQPQHF. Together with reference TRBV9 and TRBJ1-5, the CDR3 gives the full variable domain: DSGVTQTPKHLITATGQRVTLRCSPRSGDLSVYWYQQSLDQGLQFLIQYYNGEERAKGNILERFSAQQFPDLHSELNLSSLELGDSALYFCASSAADSRNQPQHFGDGTRLSIL.

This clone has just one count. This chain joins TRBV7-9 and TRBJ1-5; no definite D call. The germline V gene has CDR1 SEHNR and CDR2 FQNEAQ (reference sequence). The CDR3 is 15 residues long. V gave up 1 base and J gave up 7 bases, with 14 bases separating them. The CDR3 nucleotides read TGTGCCAGCAGCTTAGGTGGAAGGCGAGGGCAGCCCCAGCATTTT. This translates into CASSLGGRRGQPQHF.

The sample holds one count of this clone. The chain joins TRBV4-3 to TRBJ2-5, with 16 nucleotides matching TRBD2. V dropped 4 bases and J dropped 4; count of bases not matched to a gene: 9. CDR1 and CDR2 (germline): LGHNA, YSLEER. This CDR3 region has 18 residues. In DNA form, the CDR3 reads TGCGCCAGCAGCCCGGGACTAGCGGGGGGGCCGTCGGGAGAGACCCAGTACTTC. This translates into CASSPGLAGGPSGETQYF.

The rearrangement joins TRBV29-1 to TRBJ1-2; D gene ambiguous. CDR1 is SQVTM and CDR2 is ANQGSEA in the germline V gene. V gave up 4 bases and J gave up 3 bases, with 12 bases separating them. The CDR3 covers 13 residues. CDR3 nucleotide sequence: TGCAGCGTTGTGGCCGGGGTGTACTATGGCTACACCTTC. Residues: CSVVAGVYYGYTF.

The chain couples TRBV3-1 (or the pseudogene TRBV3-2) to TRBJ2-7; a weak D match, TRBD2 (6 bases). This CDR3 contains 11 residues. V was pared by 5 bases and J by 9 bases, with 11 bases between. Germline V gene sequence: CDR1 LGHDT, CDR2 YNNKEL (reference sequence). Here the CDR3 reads CASSTSGGQYF. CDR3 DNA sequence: TGTGCCAGCAGCACCTCCGGGGGGCAGTACTTC.

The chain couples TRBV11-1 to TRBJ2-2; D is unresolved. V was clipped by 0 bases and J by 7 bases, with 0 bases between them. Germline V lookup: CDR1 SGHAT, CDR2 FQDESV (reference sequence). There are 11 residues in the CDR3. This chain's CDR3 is CASSLAGELFF. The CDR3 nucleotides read TGTGCCAGCAGCTTAGCCGGGGAGCTGTTTTTT.

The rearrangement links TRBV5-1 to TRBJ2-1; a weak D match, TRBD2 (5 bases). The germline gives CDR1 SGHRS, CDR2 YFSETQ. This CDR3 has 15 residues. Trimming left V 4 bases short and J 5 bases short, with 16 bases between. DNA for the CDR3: TGCGCCAGCAGCCCCGGGTCGCGAGGGAACAATGAGCAGTTCTTC. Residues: CASSPGSRGNNEQFF.

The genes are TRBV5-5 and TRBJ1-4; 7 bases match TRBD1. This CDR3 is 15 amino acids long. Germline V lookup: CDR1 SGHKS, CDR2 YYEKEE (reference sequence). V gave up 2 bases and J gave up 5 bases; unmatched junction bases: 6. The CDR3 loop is CASSLTGDINEKLFF. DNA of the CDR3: TGTGCCAGCAGCTTAACAGGGGATATAAATGAAAAACTGTTTTTT. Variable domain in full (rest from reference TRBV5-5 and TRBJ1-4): DAGVTQSPTHLIKTRGQQVTLRCSPISGHKSVSWYQQVLGQGPQFIFQYYEKEERGRGNFPDRFSARQFPNYSSELNVNALLLGDSALYLCASSLTGDINEKLFFGSGTQLSVL.

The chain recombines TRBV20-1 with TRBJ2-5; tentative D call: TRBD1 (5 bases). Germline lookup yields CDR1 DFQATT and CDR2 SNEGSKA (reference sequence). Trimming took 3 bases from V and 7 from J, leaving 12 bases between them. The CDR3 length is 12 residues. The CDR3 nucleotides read TGCAGTGCTAGTCTAGGGGTAGGGACCCAGTACTTC. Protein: CSASLGVGTQYF.

This CDR3 reads CATKLAGGDNEQFF. In nucleotides, the CDR3 is TGTGCCACCAAACTAGCGGGAGGGGACAATGAGCAGTTCTTC. The rearrangement joins TRBV10-3 to TRBJ2-1; 13 bases fit TRBD2. The J segment lost 5 bases and the V segment lost 10 bases, leaving 5 bases of the junction unmatched. Germline V gene data show CDR1 as ENHRY and CDR2 as SYGVKD. CDR3 length equals 14 residues.